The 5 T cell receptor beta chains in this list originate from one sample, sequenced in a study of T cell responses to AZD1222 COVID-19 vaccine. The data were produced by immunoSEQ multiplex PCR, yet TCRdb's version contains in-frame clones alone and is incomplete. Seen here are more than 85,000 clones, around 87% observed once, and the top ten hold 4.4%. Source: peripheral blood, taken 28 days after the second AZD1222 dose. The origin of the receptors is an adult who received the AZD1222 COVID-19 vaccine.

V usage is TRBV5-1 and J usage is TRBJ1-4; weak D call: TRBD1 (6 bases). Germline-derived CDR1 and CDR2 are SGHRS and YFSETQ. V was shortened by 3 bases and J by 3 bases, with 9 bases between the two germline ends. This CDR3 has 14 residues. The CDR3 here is CASSSGAANEKLFF. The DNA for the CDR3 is TGCGCCAGCAGCTCGGGGGCGGCTAATGAAAAACTGTTTTTT.

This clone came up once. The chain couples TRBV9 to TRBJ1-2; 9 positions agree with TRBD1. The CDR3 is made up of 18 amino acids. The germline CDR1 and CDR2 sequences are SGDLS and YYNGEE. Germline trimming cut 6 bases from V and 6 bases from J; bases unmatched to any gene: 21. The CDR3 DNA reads TGTGCCAGCACCGTCCCGGGACAGGGTAGATATCGGTCGGATGGCTACACCTTC. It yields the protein CASTVPGQGRYRSDGYTF.

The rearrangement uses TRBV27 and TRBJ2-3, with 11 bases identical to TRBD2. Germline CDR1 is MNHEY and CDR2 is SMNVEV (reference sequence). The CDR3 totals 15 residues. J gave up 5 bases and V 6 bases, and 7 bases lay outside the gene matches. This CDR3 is CASSLAGGRGDTQYF. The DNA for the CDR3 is TGTGCCAGCAGCTTAGCGGGGGGGCGTGGAGATACGCAGTATTTT.

For the CDR3, the DNA is TGTGCCAGCAGGTTTGGACCAATCTCCTACAATGAGCAGTTCTTC. Translated, it gives CASRFGPISYNEQFF. The V and J genes are TRBV11-2 and TRBJ2-1; no definite D call. Trimming removed 6 bases at V and 0 bases at J, with 12 bases between. This CDR3 has 15 residues. Germline lookup yields CDR1 SGHAT and CDR2 FQNNGV.

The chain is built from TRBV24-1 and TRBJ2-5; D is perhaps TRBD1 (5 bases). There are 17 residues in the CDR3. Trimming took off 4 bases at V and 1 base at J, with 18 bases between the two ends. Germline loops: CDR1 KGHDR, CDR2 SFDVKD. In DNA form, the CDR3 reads TGTGCCACCAGTGACCCGCAGACGGAAGGGGCCCAAGAGACCCAGTACTTC. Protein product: CATSDPQTEGAQETQYF.